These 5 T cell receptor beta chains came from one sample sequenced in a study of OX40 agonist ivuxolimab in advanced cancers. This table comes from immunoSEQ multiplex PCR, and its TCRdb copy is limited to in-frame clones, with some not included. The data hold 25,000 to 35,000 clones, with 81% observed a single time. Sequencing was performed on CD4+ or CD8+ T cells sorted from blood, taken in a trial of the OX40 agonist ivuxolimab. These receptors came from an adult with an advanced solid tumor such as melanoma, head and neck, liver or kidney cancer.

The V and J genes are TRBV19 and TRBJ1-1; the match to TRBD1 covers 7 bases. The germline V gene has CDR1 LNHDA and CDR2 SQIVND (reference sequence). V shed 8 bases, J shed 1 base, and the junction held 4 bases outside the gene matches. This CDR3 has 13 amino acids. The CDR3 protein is CASRRGGNTEAFF. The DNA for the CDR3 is TGTGCCAGTCGCAGGGGGGGGAACACTGAAGCTTTCTTT.

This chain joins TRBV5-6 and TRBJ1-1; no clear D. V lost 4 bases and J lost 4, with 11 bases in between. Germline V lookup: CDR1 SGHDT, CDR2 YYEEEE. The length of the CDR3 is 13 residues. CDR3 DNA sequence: TGTGCCAGCAGCGGAGGTTCGGGCACTGAAGCTTTCTTT. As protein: CASSGGSGTEAFF.

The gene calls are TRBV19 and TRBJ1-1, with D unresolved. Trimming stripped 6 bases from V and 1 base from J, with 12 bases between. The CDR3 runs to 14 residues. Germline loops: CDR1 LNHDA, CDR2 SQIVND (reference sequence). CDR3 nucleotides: TGTGCCAGTAGAAGGGAGGGCCCGAACACTGAAGCTTTCTTT. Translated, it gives CASRREGPNTEAFF.

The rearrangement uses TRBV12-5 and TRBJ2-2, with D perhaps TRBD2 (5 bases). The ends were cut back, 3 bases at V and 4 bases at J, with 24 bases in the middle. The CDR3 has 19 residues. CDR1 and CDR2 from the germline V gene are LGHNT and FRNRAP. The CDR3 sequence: CASGFYFAPLRDRTGELFF. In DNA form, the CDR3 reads TGTGCTAGTGGTTTCTATTTTGCCCCCCTGAGGGATCGCACCGGGGAGCTGTTTTTT.

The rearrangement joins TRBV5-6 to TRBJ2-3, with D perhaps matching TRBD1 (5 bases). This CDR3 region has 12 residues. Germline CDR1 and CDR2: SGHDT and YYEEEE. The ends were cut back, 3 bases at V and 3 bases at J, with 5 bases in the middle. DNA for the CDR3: TGTGCCAGCAGCTCAGGGACAGATACGCAGTATTTT. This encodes CASSSGTDTQYF.